A single sample is the source of the 16 T cell receptor beta chains below, sequenced in a study of CXCR3-negative and CXCR3-positive naive CD8 T cells. The TRB cDNA libraries were prepared by 5' RACE with UMI labels. TCRdb reprocessed the 5' RACE reads and stores each CDR3 protein as one record, lacking DNA. This sample contains tens of thousands of distinct CDR3 sequences. Input material: naive CXCR3- CD8+ T cells from blood. Subset of the sample: CD45RO-CCR7+CD27+CD95- naive CD8+ T cells lacking CXCR3 (TNR3-). Every receptor here comes from a human donor in good health. Some clones in this sample may be carry-over from other donors' samples.

J is TRBJ2-2 and V is TRBV7-9; lacking DNA, the TRBD2 call made by TCRdb goes unchecked. The CDR3 runs 15 residues. Germline CDR1 is SEHNR and CDR2 is FQNEAQ (reference sequence). The CDR3 sequence: CASSLPTDYTGELFF.

The V and J genes are TRBV21-1 and TRBJ2-1; TCRdb lists TRBD2, though no DNA is available to test this call. TRBV21-1 has pseudogene status. This CDR3 contains 15 residues. This CDR3 is CASSIAGTPGNEQFF.

This chain joins TRBV7-9 and TRBJ2-3; TCRdb's D gene call, TRBD1, goes unchecked for lack of DNA. CDR3 length: 16 amino acids. Germline V gene lookup returns CDR1 SEHNR and CDR2 FQNEAQ (reference sequence). The CDR3 sequence is CASSFRGARTADTQYF.

The chain carries TRBV29-1 and TRBJ2-3. Per the germline V gene, CDR1 is SQVTM and CDR2 is ANQGSEA. The CDR3 runs 12 residues. The CDR3 loop reads CSVEGWTDTQYF.

The rearrangement joins TRBV14 to TRBJ2-7. Germline CDR1 SGHDN, CDR2 FVKESK. This CDR3 contains 13 residues. CDR3 sequence reads: CASSQMDGYEQYF.

The chain employs TRBV27 and TRBJ1-2; TCRdb picks TRBD1, but there is no DNA to check that call. CDR1 is MNHEY, CDR2 SMNVEV, per germline (reference sequence). The CDR3 spans 17 residues. The CDR3 here is CASSLYPPDRANYGYTF.

The chain is built from TRBV29-1 and TRBJ2-7; the TCRdb call, TRBD2, lacks DNA for checking. The CDR3 length is 14 residues. CDR1 and CDR2 (germline): SQVTM, ANQGSEA. The CDR3 reads CSVEDDVRGYEQYF.

The chain combines TRBV29-1 with TRBJ2-7; no DNA is available, so the TRBD1 call from TCRdb remains unchecked. CDR1 SQVTM and CDR2 ANQGSEA come from the germline V gene. CDR3 length: 12 residues. CDR3 sequence reads: CSVEAGSYEQYF.

The chain has TRBV28 and TRBJ2-3; TCRdb designates TRBD1, a call that cannot be tested without DNA. The CDR3 length is 15 residues. Germline-derived CDR1 and CDR2 are MDHEN and SYDVKM. The CDR3 sequence is CASTQAQGAVDTQYF.

The genes are TRBV29-1 and TRBJ2-5; checking the TCRdb D call of TRBD1 is not possible without DNA. There are 14 residues in the CDR3. The germline gives CDR1 SQVTM, CDR2 ANQGSEA. CDR3 sequence: CSVEPIDRGQTQYF.

V usage is TRBV12-3 or TRBV12-4 and J usage is TRBJ2-1. The CDR3 extends over 11 amino acids. The CDR3 sequence is CASRAGNEQFF.

The V call is TRBV29-1, the J call TRBJ2-7; TCRdb indicates TRBD1, and absent DNA this call remains unverified. The CDR3 sequence is 15 residues long. CDR1 SQVTM and CDR2 ANQGSEA come from the germline V gene. The chain's CDR3 is CSVEDYETGGYEQYF.

The J gene is TRBJ1-6, the V gene TRBV12-3 or TRBV12-4; TCRdb indicates TRBD1, and absent DNA this call remains unverified. This CDR3 has 13 amino acids. The CDR3 here is CASTPGGGSPLHF.

The chain is built from TRBV6-2 or TRBV6-3 and TRBJ2-7; TCRdb proposes TRBD1, but this gene call is untestable without DNA. Germline V CDR1 and CDR2: MNHEY, SVGEGT. The CDR3 covers 14 residues. CDR3 sequence reads: CASSPGPGFDEQYF.

The chain has TRBV6-5 and TRBJ1-1; the D call of TRBD1 rests on TCRdb alone, since no DNA is present to check it. This CDR3 comprises 12 residues. Germline V gene lookup returns CDR1 MNHEY and CDR2 SVGAGI. The CDR3 loop reads CASSSSEGGAFF.

The chain has TRBV29-1 and TRBJ2-1; with no DNA, the TCRdb D assignment of TRBD1 cannot be verified. Germline CDR1 is SQVTM and CDR2 is ANQGSEA. The CDR3 is 15 residues long. CDR3 residues: CSVVWGVSSYNEQFF.